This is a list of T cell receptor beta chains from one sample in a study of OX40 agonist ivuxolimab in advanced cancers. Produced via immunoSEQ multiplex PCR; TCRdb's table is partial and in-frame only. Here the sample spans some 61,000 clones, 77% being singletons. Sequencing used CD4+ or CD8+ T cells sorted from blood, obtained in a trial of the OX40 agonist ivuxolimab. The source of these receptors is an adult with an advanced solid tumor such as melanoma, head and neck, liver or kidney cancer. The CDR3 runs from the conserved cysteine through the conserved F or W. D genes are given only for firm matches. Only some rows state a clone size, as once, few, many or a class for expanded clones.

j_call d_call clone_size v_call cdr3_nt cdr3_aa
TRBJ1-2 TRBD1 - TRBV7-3 TGTGCCAGCAGCTTCGACAGGGAAGGCTACACCTTC CASSFDREGYTF
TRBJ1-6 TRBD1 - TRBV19 TGTGCCAGTAGTACCGGACAGGGGAATTCACCCCTCCACTTT CASSTGQGNSPLHF
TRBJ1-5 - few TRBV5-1 TGCGCCAGCAGCTTGAGCCCCGGCGGGGGATCCCAGCCCCAGCATTTT CASSLSPGGGSQPQHF
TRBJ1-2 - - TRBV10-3 TGTGCCATCAGCCCCCGGGAAGGGAATAATGGCTACACCTTC CAISPREGNNGYTF
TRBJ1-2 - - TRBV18 TGTGCCAGCTCACCACCAACAGACTATGGCTACACCTTC CASSPPTDYGYTF
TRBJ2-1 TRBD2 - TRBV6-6 TGTGCCAGCAGTTACTCGACTAGCGGGGGGGGGAATGAGCAGTTCTTC CASSYSTSGGGNEQFF
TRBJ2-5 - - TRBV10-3 TGTGCCACCACAGGGAGGGTAGGGGAGACCCAGTACTTC CATTGRVGETQYF
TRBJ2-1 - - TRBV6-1 TGTGCCAGCTGGGGGGCTAGCTTATACAATGAGCAGTTCTTC CASWGASLYNEQFF
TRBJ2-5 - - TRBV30 TGTGCCTGGTGCCCGGGGGCATGCCTTACGACCCAGTACTTC CAWCPGACLTTQYF
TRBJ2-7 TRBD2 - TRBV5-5 TGTGCCAGCATCCTAGCGGGAGCCAATTCCGAGCAGTACTTC CASILAGANSEQYF
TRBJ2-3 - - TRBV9 TGTGACAGCAGCGTTAGTGGGGATACGCAGTATTTT CDSSVSGDTQYF
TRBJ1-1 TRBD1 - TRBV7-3 TGTGCCAGCACCCTAAACAGGGGGCTGCGGAGGGAGAGGGACACTGAAGCTTTCTTT CASTLNRGLRRERDTEAFF
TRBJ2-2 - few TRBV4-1 TGCGCCAGCAGCCCTGTGAGTGGGGCCGGCGGGGAGCTGTTTTTT CASSPVSGAGGELFF
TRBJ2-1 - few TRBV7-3 TGTGCCAGCAGCTTAACGGTTAGTGAGCAGTTCTTC CASSLTVSEQFF
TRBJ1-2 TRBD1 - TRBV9 TGTGCCAGCAGCGCCGGGACAGGGGAATTGGGTGGCTACACCTTC CASSAGTGELGGYTF
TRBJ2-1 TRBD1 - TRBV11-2 TGTGCCAGCAGCCCTACCGGGACAGCGAACAATGAGCAGTTCTTC CASSPTGTANNEQFF
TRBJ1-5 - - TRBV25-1 TGTGCCAGCAGTGAATGGCGGGCGGGTCAGCCCCAGCATTTT CASSEWRAGQPQHF
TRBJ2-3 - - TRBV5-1 TGCGCCAGCAGACAAGACACATTAAGCACAGATACGCAGTATTTT CASRQDTLSTDTQYF
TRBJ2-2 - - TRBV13 TGTGCCAGCAAGGGTCCGGGACAACTCACCGGGGAGCTGTTTTTT CASKGPGQLTGELFF
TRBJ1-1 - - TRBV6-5 TGTGCCAGCAGTTACTCCTTCTTTAACACTGAAGCTTTCTTT CASSYSFFNTEAFF
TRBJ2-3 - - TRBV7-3 TGTGCCAGCAGCTTAAAAGGCGGGACGCAGTATTTT CASSLKGGTQYF
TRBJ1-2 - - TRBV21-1 TGTGCCAGCAGCACCATCGCGGGACAGGGGAATGGCTACACCTTC CASSTIAGQGNGYTF
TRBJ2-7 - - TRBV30 TGTGCCTGGAACCCTAAGGGACAAGCCTACGAGCAGTACTTC CAWNPKGQAYEQYF
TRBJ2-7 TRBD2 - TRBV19 TGTGCCAGTAGAAATAGCGGGAGCGGAACCTACGAGCAGTACTTC CASRNSGSGTYEQYF
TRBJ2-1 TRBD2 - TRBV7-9 TGTGCCAGCTTAAGGTACCGCGGGACTAGTGACTACAATGAGCAGTTCTTC CASLRYRGTSDYNEQFF
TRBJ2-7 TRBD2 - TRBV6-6 TGTGCCAGCAGTTACTCGACGGCTAGCGGGAGCTACGAGCAGTACTTC CASSYSTASGSYEQYF
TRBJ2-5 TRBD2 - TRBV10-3 TGTGCCACCGGGACTAGCGCTCAAGAGACCCAGTACTTC CATGTSAQETQYF
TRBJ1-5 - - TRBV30 TGTGCTGCCACCCCAGGGTCGGGCAATCAGCCCCAGCATTTT CAATPGSGNQPQHF
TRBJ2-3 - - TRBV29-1 TGCAGCGTTGAACCGGGGCTTTGGGATACGCAGTATTTT CSVEPGLWDTQYF
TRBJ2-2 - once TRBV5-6 TGTGCCAGCAGCCTAACAGTTACCTCGACCGGGGAGCTGTTTTTT CASSLTVTSTGELFF
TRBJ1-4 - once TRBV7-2 TGTGCCAGCAGCTCCTCCTATAGGGGCGTCGGGACACACGAAAAACTGTTTTTT CASSSSYRGVGTHEKLFF
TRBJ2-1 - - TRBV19 TGTGCCAGTACCCCGGCAGGGTACCATGAGCAGTTCTTC CASTPAGYHEQFF
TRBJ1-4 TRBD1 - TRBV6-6 TGTGCCAGCAGGTCACAGGGGTCCTTTAATGAAAAACTGTTTTTT CASRSQGSFNEKLFF
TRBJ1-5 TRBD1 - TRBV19 TGTGCCAGTAGTAGGAGACAGGGGAATCAGCCCCAGCATTTT CASSRRQGNQPQHF
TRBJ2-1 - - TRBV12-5 TGTGCTAGTGGTTTGGTACTGGCTAGCGACGTCAATGAGCAGTTCTTC CASGLVLASDVNEQFF
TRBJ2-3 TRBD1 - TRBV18 TGTGCCAGCTCACTAACAGGGGAAAGCACAGATACGCAGTATTTT CASSLTGESTDTQYF
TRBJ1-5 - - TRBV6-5 TGTGCCAGCAGGGCACAGAACAATCAGCCCCAGCATTTT CASRAQNNQPQHF
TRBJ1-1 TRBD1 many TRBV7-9 TGTGCCAGCAGCAAAGGCGCAGGGGGGCTGGGGAACACTGAAGCTTTCTTT CASSKGAGGLGNTEAFF
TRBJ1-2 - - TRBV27 TGTGCCAGCAGTTCTACCCCATTCACGACAACTGGCTACACCTTC CASSSTPFTTTGYTF
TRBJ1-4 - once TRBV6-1 TGTGCCAGCAGTGAACCCGGAGGGGCAGGTGAAAAACTGTTTTTT CASSEPGGAGEKLFF
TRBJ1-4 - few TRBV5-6 TGTGCCAGCAGCTCCTTAGACGGGGGGCATATTGAAAAACTGTTTTTT CASSSLDGGHIEKLFF
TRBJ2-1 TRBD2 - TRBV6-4 TGTGCCAGCAGTGACGGGGGGGGTGGTGAGCAGTTCTTC CASSDGGGGEQFF
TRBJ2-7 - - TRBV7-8 TGTGCCAGCAGCTTATCCCGTACGGGGGGCTTCACCCCCTACGAGCAGTACTTC CASSLSRTGGFTPYEQYF
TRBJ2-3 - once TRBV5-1 TGCGCCAGCAGCTTGCAGGGGTCGGATACGCAGTATTTT CASSLQGSDTQYF
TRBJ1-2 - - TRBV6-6 TGTGCCAGCAGTTACACCGACAGCCGTAATGGCTACACCTTC CASSYTDSRNGYTF
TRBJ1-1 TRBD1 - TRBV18 TGTGCCAGCTCACCACGTCCAATTGGCAGGGGGTCGGCTGAAGCTTTCTTT CASSPRPIGRGSAEAFF
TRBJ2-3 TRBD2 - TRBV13 TGTGCCAGCAGACGTAGCGGGAGAATGGATACGCAGTATTTT CASRRSGRMDTQYF